This T cell receptor beta chain was found in a study of cytomegalovirus exposure and HLA in healthy donors. As regards this clone: The antigen remains undetermined.

The study's findings and limits: It was assumed in the presence/absence analyses that sequencing depth was roughly uniform across donors. Within the data, a cluster of highly shared sequence variants was likely a sequencing artifact. A missense DCLRE1C variant was associated with V- and J-gene trimming of TCR beta chains in a later analysis, and an independent cohort replicated the association. HLA-A and HLA-B allele assignments for most subjects were reportedly predicted accurately using TCR beta sequences.

Vbeta (60) and Jbeta (13) primers were used in the PCR. Profiling relied on immunoSEQ multiplex PCR, and the TCRdb table lists in-frame clones only, not all of them. Listed are fewer than 95,000 clones; about 5% falls within the top ten. This receptor was obtained from a middle-aged woman in good health and CMV-seropositive. The sample consisted of PBMCs.

In DNA, the CDR3 is TGTGCCAGCTCACCAACAGGTTTTCCTGGGGCCAACGTCCTGACTTTC. Residues: CASSPTGFPGANVLTF. The chain uses TRBV18 and TRBJ2-6, with D maybe TRBD1 (5 bases). Trimming stripped 2 bases from V and 2 bases from J, with 10 bases between. CDR3 length equals 16 residues. From germline, CDR1 is KGHSH and CDR2 LQKENI.